The 21 T cell receptor beta chains listed next were all sequenced from one sample in a study of T cell changes during pregnancy in multiple sclerosis. The method was immunoSEQ multiplex PCR; TCRdb's version includes in-frame clones alone and lacks a portion of them. The sample gives 60,000 or so clones, roughly 91% of which show up once; more than 2% is in the top ten. The sample consisted of peripheral blood, taken in the second trimester of pregnancy. The receptors stem from a female donor in good health, enrolled as a control in a pregnancy study.

The chain recombines TRBV27 with TRBJ1-2; 8 bases align to TRBD1. The germline V gene encodes CDR1 MNHEY and CDR2 SMNVEV (reference sequence). This CDR3 has 15 residues. With V trimmed by 0 bases and J by 4 bases, 4 bases remained unmatched. CDR3 residues: CASSLSRTGIYGYTF. CDR3 nucleotide sequence: TGTGCCAGCAGTTTATCCCGGACAGGGATCTATGGCTACACCTTC.

The rearrangement uses TRBV18 and TRBJ2-1, with TRBD2 matching 10 bases. With V trimmed by 2 bases and J by 5 bases, 3 bases remained unmatched. Looked up from germline, CDR1 is KGHSH and CDR2 is LQKENI. CDR3 length: 15 residues. For the CDR3, the DNA is TGTGCCAGCTCACCAGCTCTAGCGGGAGACAATGAGCAGTTCTTC. The encoded protein is CASSPALAGDNEQFF.

The chain uses TRBV5-1 and TRBJ2-3; 14 bases line up with TRBD2. With V trimmed by 3 bases and J by 6 bases, 9 bases remained unmatched. The CDR3 has 17 residues. Germline V lookup: CDR1 SGHRS, CDR2 YFSETQ. CDR3 nucleotide sequence: TGCGCCAGCAGCTATGGGACTAGCGGGAGAAGGGTGGATACGCAGTATTTT. This translates into CASSYGTSGRRVDTQYF.

This chain links TRBV30 with TRBJ1-2; 7 nucleotides line up with TRBD1. The CDR3 extends over 14 amino acids. V trimming: 7 bases; J trimming: 3 bases; junction bases outside the gene matches: 11. Germline loops: CDR1 GTSNPN, CDR2 SVGIG (reference sequence). In DNA, the CDR3 is TGTGCCTCAACGTTGGGACAGCTACACTATGGCTACACCTTC. Translation: CASTLGQLHYGYTF. Variable domain in full (rest from reference TRBV30 and TRBJ1-2): SQTIHQWPATLVQPVGSPLSLECTVEGTSNPNLYWYRQAAGRGLQLLFYSVGIGQISSEVPQNLSASRPQDRQFILSSKKLLLSDSGFYLCASTLGQLHYGYTFGSGTRLTVV.

This clone was observed a few times. This chain joins TRBV9 and TRBJ2-2, with D tentatively TRBD2 (6 bases). Germline CDR1 and CDR2: SGDLS and YYNGEE. The CDR3 consists of 15 residues. Trimming left V 6 bases short and J 6 bases short, with 18 bases between. Here the CDR3 reads CASTDQGGFAGELFF. CDR3 DNA sequence: TGTGCCAGCACCGACCAGGGAGGTTTCGCCGGGGAGCTGTTTTTT.

V is TRBV19 and J is TRBJ2-7, with 8 bases that match TRBD2. There are 14 residues in the CDR3. The J segment lost 6 bases and the V segment lost 7 bases, leaving 11 bases of the junction unmatched. Per the germline V gene, CDR1 is LNHDA and CDR2 is SQIVND (reference sequence). CDR3 amino acids: CASTPGGDAAEQYF. In DNA, the CDR3 is TGTGCCAGTACCCCGGGGGGGGATGCGGCCGAGCAGTACTTC.

This chain links TRBV5-4 with TRBJ1-2, with D possibly matching TRBD1 (6 bases). The CDR3 covers 17 residues. V was trimmed by 5 bases and J by 2 bases, leaving 22 bases between them. The germline CDR1 and CDR2 sequences are SGHNT and YYREEE (reference sequence). In DNA, the CDR3 is TGTGCCAGCAGACCGGACAGCCGAAGGTCGGTAAACTATGGCTACACCTTC. Translation: CASRPDSRRSVNYGYTF.

The chain links TRBV5-6 to TRBJ1-2; 7 bases agree with TRBD1. The CDR3 totals 15 residues. Germline assignment: CDR1 SGHDT and CDR2 YYEEEE. Unmatched junction bases numbered 3, after V lost 0 bases and J lost 1 base. The CDR3 DNA follows: TGTGCCAGCAGCTTGGGGGGACAGATTAACTATGGCTACACCTTC. Its protein is CASSLGGQINYGYTF.

The J gene is TRBJ1-1, the V gene TRBV28; maybe TRBD1 (5 bases). Germline loops: CDR1 MDHEN, CDR2 SYDVKM. The CDR3 spans 12 residues. The ends were cut back, 10 bases at V and 3 bases at J, with 12 bases in the middle. CDR3 DNA: TGTGCCACCGAGGGGAGGCACACTGAAGCTTTCTTT. It specifies CATEGRHTEAFF.

V gene TRBV5-1 combines with J gene TRBJ2-7; the D gene is possibly TRBD1 (6 bases). Trimming left V 7 bases short and J 4 bases short, with 15 bases between. This CDR3 has 13 residues. The germline CDR1 and CDR2 sequences are SGHRS and YFSETQ. The CDR3 nucleotides are TGCGCCAGCGCCGGGACACAACCTTACGAGCAGTACTTC. As protein: CASAGTQPYEQYF.

This chain uses TRBV2 with TRBJ1-5; D gene ambiguous. Germline CDR1 reads SNHLY; CDR2 reads FYNNEI. The CDR3 is made up of 14 amino acids. Trimming left V 2 bases short and J 3 bases short, with 8 bases between. CDR3 residues: CASSERGTNQPQHF. CDR3 DNA sequence: TGTGCCAGCAGTGAACGCGGAACCAATCAGCCCCAGCATTTT.

V usage is TRBV5-4 and J usage is TRBJ1-1; a possible D gene is TRBD1 (5 bases). Germline CDR1 is SGHNT and CDR2 is YYREEE (reference sequence). V was shortened by 8 bases and J by 0 bases, with 14 bases between the two germline ends. This CDR3 comprises 14 residues. The CDR3 spells CASRQTYLNTEAFF. DNA of the CDR3: TGTGCCAGTAGACAGACTTACTTGAACACTGAAGCTTTCTTT.

This clone showed up just once. The rearrangement uses TRBV7-9 and TRBJ2-3; no clear D gene. The CDR3 is 14 residues long. Trimming removed 10 bases at V and 0 bases at J, with 14 bases between. Germline loops: CDR1 SEHNR, CDR2 FQNEAQ (reference sequence). The CDR3 region has the DNA TGTGCCACCCCAACTGAGCCCAGCACAGATACGCAGTATTTT. It codes for CATPTEPSTDTQYF.

This sequence joins TRBV28 and TRBJ2-5; D possibly corresponds to TRBD2 (6 bases). Germline-derived CDR1 and CDR2 are MDHEN and SYDVKM. This CDR3 is 14 amino acids long. Trimming stripped 3 bases from V and 5 bases from J, with 13 bases between. CDR3 in DNA: TGTGCCAGCAGTTTCAGTCGACGGGAGGAGACCCAGTACTTC. Its protein product is CASSFSRREETQYF. The full variable domain, with the rest looked up from reference TRBV28 and TRBJ2-5, is DVKVTQSSRYLVKRTGEKVFLECVQDMDHENMFWYRQDPGLGLRLIYFSYDVKMKEKGDIPEGYSVSREKKERFSLILESASTNQTSMYLCASSFSRREETQYFGPGTRLLVL.

This chain uses TRBV9 with TRBJ2-2; 7 nucleotides align to TRBD2. The length of the CDR3 is 15 residues. Germline V gene lookup returns CDR1 SGDLS and CDR2 YYNGEE. V lost 0 bases, J lost 5 bases, and 4 bases stayed unmatched. DNA of the CDR3: TGTGCCAGCAGCGTAGGGTGGGGGGGGACCGGGGAGCTGTTTTTT. The encoded protein is CASSVGWGGTGELFF.

The rearrangement uses TRBV5-4 and TRBJ1-6, with 9 positions matching TRBD1. The ends lost 2 bases at V and 10 bases at J; junction bases unmatched: 4. Germline CDR1 SGHNT, CDR2 YYREEE (reference sequence). The CDR3 loop spans 14 amino acids. CDR3 DNA sequence: TGTGCCAGCAGCTTACAGGGGGCAGAGTCACCCCTCCACTTT. It encodes CASSLQGAESPLHF.

The chain has TRBV6-1 and TRBJ1-1, with D unresolved. The CDR3 has 14 amino acids. CDR1 MNHNS and CDR2 SASEGT come from the germline V gene. Trimming took off 1 base at V and 7 bases at J, with 13 bases between the two ends. The CDR3 region has the DNA TGTGCCAGCAGTGAAGGGTGGTCCGTCTATGAAGCTTTCTTT. Its protein product is CASSEGWSVYEAFF.

CDR3 amino acids: CASSQTDRAKTAYSYEQYF. The CDR3 DNA follows: TGCGCCAGCAGCCAAACGGACAGGGCCAAAACGGCCTACTCCTACGAGCAGTACTTC. This chain connects TRBV4-1 to TRBJ2-7, with 8 bases aligning to TRBD1. The J segment lost 0 bases and the V segment lost 2 bases, leaving 15 bases of the junction unmatched. Per germline, CDR1 MGHRA and CDR2 YSYEKL. There are 19 residues in the CDR3.

The V and J genes are TRBV30 and TRBJ2-3; a possible D gene is TRBD2 (5 bases). The V gene lost 2 bases and the J gene lost 0 bases, with 9 bases spanning the gap. The germline CDR1 and CDR2 sequences are GTSNPN and SVGIG (reference sequence). CDR3 size: 14 residues. CDR3 DNA: TGTGCCTGGAGTATGGCTAGCAGCACAGATACGCAGTATTTT. Amino acid sequence: CAWSMASSTDTQYF.

This rearrangement joins TRBV28 to TRBJ1-2; 7 nucleotides match TRBD1. Germline loops: CDR1 MDHEN, CDR2 SYDVKM. V was pared by 4 bases and J by 6 bases, with 2 bases of the junction left unmatched. The CDR3 contains 12 residues. CDR3 nucleotides: TGTGCCAGCAGTTCGGACAGGAATGGCTACACCTTC. It is translated as CASSSDRNGYTF.

This chain uses TRBV7-9 with TRBJ1-1, with D perhaps matching TRBD1 (5 bases). The CDR3 is 10 residues long. The V gene's germline CDR1 is SEHNR and CDR2 FQNEAQ (reference sequence). V shed 8 bases and J shed 7 bases, with 8 bases lying between them. CDR3 sequence (DNA): TGTGCCAGCTCGGGGGGTGAAGCTTTCTTT. Translated: CASSGGEAFF.